This T cell receptor (beta chain) was recorded in a study of cytomegalovirus exposure and HLA in healthy donors. Study background: The 95 million to 120 million unique TCR beta sequences, from around 200 million T cells, were found by an earlier analysis.

Study findings and constraints: The authors assumed roughly uniform sequencing depth across donors for presence/absence analyses.

For this clone: Its target is unknown.

The CDR3 covers 15 residues. Trimming took off 1 base at V and 4 bases at J, with 13 bases between the two ends. The germline CDR1 and CDR2 sequences are LNHDA and SQIVND (reference sequence). PCR primers comprised 60 Vbeta and 13 Jbeta primers. Per the original methods: There were 80 million to 95 million unique TCR beta chains by a later count, and some 11 million of them were shared. Clones were read by immunoSEQ multiplex PCR, and TCRdb kept only the in-frame ones, dropping some. V, J and clone size were drawn from that table, and D and trimming were deduced from the DNA. Recorded for this sample: under 250,000 clones.

The chain couples TRBV19 to TRBJ1-1, with D possibly TRBD1 on 5 matching bases. The sequence came from a girl aged 2-10 years in good health and CMV-seropositive. The sample consisted of PBMCs. The CDR3 DNA reads as TGTGCCAGTAGTATAGGATCGGGGGTAGGCACTGAAGCTTTCTTT. Protein sequence: CASSIGSGVGTEAFF.